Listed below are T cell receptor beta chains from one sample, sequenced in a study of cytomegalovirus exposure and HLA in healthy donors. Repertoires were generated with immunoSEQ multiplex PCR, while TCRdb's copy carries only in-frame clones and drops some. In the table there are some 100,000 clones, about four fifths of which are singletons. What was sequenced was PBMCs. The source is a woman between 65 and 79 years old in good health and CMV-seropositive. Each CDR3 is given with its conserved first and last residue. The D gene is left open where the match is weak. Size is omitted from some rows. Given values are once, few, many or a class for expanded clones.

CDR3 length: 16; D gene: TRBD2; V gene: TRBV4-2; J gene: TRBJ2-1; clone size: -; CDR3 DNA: TGTGCCAGCAGCCAAGCAGGGACTAGCGGGAGGACTGAGCAGTTCTTC; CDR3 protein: CASSQAGTSGRTEQFF
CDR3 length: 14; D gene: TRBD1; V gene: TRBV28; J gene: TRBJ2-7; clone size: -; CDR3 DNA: TGTGCCAGCAGTTTCCCCAGGGACAGCTACGAGCAGTACTTC; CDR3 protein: CASSFPRDSYEQYF
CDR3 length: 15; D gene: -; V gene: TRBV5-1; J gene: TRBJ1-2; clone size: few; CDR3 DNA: TGCGCCAGCAGCTTGGGACTTCTAGCTAACTATGGCTACACCTTC; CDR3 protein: CASSLGLLANYGYTF
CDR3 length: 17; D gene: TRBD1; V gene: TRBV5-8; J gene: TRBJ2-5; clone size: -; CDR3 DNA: TGTGCCAGCAGCGCCGGGACAGGGGGCTCGTTCGCAGAGACCCAGTACTTC; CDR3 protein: CASSAGTGGSFAETQYF
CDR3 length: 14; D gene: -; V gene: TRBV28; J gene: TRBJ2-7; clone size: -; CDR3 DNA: TGTGCCAGCAGTTTAGATACAGCTTCCTACGAGCAGTACTTC; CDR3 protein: CASSLDTASYEQYF
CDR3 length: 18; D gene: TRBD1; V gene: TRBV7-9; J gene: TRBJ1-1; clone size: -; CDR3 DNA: TGTGCCAGCAGCTTCCCGACCAACCCAGACAGGGCGAGCACTGAAGCTTTCTTT; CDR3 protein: CASSFPTNPDRASTEAFF
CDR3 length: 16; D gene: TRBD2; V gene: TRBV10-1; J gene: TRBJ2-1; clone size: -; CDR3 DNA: TGCGCCAGCAGTGAGCCGAATAGCGGGGGTCTCAATGAGCAGTTCTTC; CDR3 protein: CASSEPNSGGLNEQFF
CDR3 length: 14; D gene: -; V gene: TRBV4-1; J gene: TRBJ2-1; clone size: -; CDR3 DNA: TGCGCCAGCAGCCAGAGACCAGAGGGCAATGAGCAGTTCTTC; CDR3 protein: CASSQRPEGNEQFF
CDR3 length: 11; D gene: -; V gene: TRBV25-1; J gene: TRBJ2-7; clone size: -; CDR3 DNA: TGTGCCAGCAGTGACAGGTACGAGCAGTACTTC; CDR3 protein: CASSDRYEQYF
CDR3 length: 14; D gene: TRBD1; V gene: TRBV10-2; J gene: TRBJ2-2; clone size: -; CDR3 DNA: TGCGCCAGTAGGGACAGCTTGTACACCGGGGAGCTGTTTTTT; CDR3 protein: CASRDSLYTGELFF
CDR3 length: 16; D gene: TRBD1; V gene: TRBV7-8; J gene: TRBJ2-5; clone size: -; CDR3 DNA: TGTGCCAGCAGCTTAAATGGACAGGGGGCCAGAGAGACCCAGTACTTC; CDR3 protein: CASSLNGQGARETQYF
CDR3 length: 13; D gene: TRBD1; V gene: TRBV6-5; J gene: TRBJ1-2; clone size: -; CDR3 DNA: TGTGCCACCGGGACAGGGGCTACGTATGGCTACACCTTC; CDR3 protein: CATGTGATYGYTF
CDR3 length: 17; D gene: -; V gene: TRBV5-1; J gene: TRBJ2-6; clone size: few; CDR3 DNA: TGCGCCAGCAGCCCCGCGGGACCGATCTCTGGGGCCAACGTCCTGACTTTC; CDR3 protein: CASSPAGPISGANVLTF
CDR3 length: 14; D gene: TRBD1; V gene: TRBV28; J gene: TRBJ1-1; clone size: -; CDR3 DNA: TGTGCCAGCAGCACACCGACAGGGGAAACTGAAGCTTTCTTT; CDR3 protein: CASSTPTGETEAFF
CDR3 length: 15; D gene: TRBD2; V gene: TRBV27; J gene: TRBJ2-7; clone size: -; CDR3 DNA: TGTGCCAGCACGGGGGGGGTAGCGGGTTACCACGAGCAGTACTTC; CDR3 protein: CASTGGVAGYHEQYF
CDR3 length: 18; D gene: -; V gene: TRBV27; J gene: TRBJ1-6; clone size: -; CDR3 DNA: TGTGCCAGCAGTCCTAACCCCGCTCCGAGCTCCTATAATTCACCCCTCCACTTT; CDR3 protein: CASSPNPAPSSYNSPLHF
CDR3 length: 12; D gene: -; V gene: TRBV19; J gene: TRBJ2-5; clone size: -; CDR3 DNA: TGTGCCTCCAGGGATTACCAAGAGACCCAGTACTTC; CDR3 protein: CASRDYQETQYF